A selection of T cell receptor beta chains follows, all from one sample in a study of Graves' ophthalmopathy and Graves' hyperthyroidism. TCRdb analysed the multiplex PCR reads with MiXCR anew, one entry per CDR3 protein. The table lists about 740,000 distinct CDR3 sequences, roughly 40% of them singletons. Sequenced sample: peripheral blood. The receptors come from an adult man with Graves' ophthalmopathy. The CDR3 runs from the conserved cysteine through the conserved F or W. Each record gives: V gene, clone size, J gene, D gene, CDR3 DNA, CDR3 protein. D genes are given only for firm matches. Expanded clones get a size class; other rows say once, few or many, or leave the size out.

>TRBV29-1|once|TRBJ1-1|-
TGCAGCTTACAGGGATACATGAACACTGAAGCCTTCTTT
CSLQGYMNTEAFF
>TRBV6-6|many|TRBJ1-1|-
TGTGCCAGCAAGGAGTACAACACTGAAGCTTTCTTT
CASKEYNTEAFF
>TRBV9|few|TRBJ1-6|-
TGTGCCAGCAGCCGGGCAGGGCGAAATTCACCCCTCCACTTT
CASSRAGRNSPLHF
>TRBV7-9|-|TRBJ2-7|-
TGTGCCAGCAGCTTCGGTTCCAGTCACCGGTGGCAGTACTTC
CASSFGSSHRWQYF
>TRBV2|-|TRBJ2-5|-
TGTGCCAGCAGCCGGCAAGAGATCCAGTACTTC
CASSRQEIQYF
>TRBV9|-|TRBJ1-4|-
TGTGCCAGCAGCGTAGGAGGAGGAAAGGGAGAAAAACTGTTTTTT
CASSVGGGKGEKLFF
>TRBV5-6|-|TRBJ2-5|TRBD1
TGTGCCAGCAGCTGGGGGACAGGGCTAGAGACCCAGTACTTC
CASSWGTGLETQYF
>TRBV12-3/TRBV12-4|few|TRBJ2-5|-
TGTGCTAGACCTCTGAGTGACTGTAAGGAGACCCAGTACTTC
CARPLSDCKETQYF
>TRBV2|-|TRBJ1-3|TRBD1
TGCGCCAGCACAGGGGTGGGAGGAAACACCATATATTTT
CASTGVGGNTIYF
>TRBV12-3/TRBV12-4|few|TRBJ2-5|-
TGTGCCAGCAGCTTAGGGGGTGGGCTAGCTGGGACCCAGTACTTC
CASSLGGGLAGTQYF
>TRBV6-1|-|TRBJ2-5|TRBD1
TGTGCCAGCAGTGAAAGGGACAGGGTGTGGGAGACCCAGTACTTC
CASSERDRVWETQYF
>TRBV9|-|TRBJ1-2|-
TGTGCCAGCAGCCAAGTGGGGAATACCTATGGCTACACCTTC
CASSQVGNTYGYTF
>TRBV10-3|-|TRBJ2-7|-
TGTGCCATCAGGGCCGGGACTCAAAGCTCCTACGAGCAGTACTTC
CAIRAGTQSSYEQYF
>TRBV2|-|TRBJ1-5|TRBD1
TGTGCCAGCAGCCCGGGACAGAGTCTGGATCAGCCCCAGCATTTT
CASSPGQSLDQPQHF
>TRBV6-5|-|TRBJ2-7|-
TGTGCCAGCAGGGAAGGGGTGTCCTACGAGCAGTACTTC
CASREGVSYEQYF
>TRBV7-6|-|TRBJ2-7|-
TGTGCCAGCACCCTCGGACAGAAGTACGAGCAGTACTTC
CASTLGQKYEQYF
>TRBV24-1|-|TRBJ2-3|TRBD1
TGTGCCACCAGTGACCCAGGACAGGGAACAGATACGCAGTATTTT
CATSDPGQGTDTQYF
>TRBV20-1|-|TRBJ2-5|-
TGCAGTGCTAGCCATGTAGGCCAAGAGACCCAGTACTTC
CSASHVGQETQYF
>TRBV7-3|-|TRBJ2-2|TRBD2
TGTGCCAGCAGCTTACCGACTAGCGACACCGGGGAGCTGTTTTTT
CASSLPTSDTGELFF
>TRBV11-2|-|TRBJ1-6|-
TGTGCCAGCAGCTTAATTGGCGAGAGAACCCTCCACTTT
CASSLIGERTLHF
>TRBV20-1|few|TRBJ2-6|-
TGCAGTGCTAGAAACGCACCAACTTCTGGGGCCAACGTCCTGACTTTC
CSARNAPTSGANVLTF
>TRBV19|many|TRBJ1-6|-
TGTGCCAGTAGTATCGACAGTGGCTACTCACCCCTCCACTTT
CASSIDSGYSPLHF
>TRBV29-1|-|TRBJ1-1|-
TGCAGCTCGACCACGGCAGGAACTGAAGCTTTCTTT
CSSTTAGTEAFF
>TRBV10-2|-|TRBJ1-1|-
TGTGCCAGCAGTGAATATGGACCAGCTTTCTTT
CASSEYGPAFF
>TRBV7-2|few|TRBJ2-7|-
TGTGCCAGCAGCTTAGTTGCCCAGCGCTCCTACGAGCAGTACTTC
CASSLVAQRSYEQYF
>TRBV7-9|many|TRBJ1-3|-
TGTGCCAGCAGCTTTCCTGGAAACACCATATATTTT
CASSFPGNTIYF
>TRBV4-3|-|TRBJ2-1|TRBD1
TGCGCCAGCAGCCACTGGGACAGGGGGCAGCACGAGCAGTTCTTC
CASSHWDRGQHEQFF
>TRBV7-3|-|TRBJ2-1|-
TGTGCCAGCAGCTTAACTGCGGGTAGCTCCTACAATGAGCAGTTCTTC
CASSLTAGSSYNEQFF
>TRBV27|-|TRBJ2-5|-
TGTGCCAGCGGTGCCGAGACCCAGTACTTC
CASGAETQYF
>TRBV2|-|TRBJ1-1|TRBD1
TGTGCCAGCAGGTCACAGGGGGGATTGACTGAAGCTTTCTTT
CASRSQGGLTEAFF
>TRBV10-3|-|TRBJ1-1|TRBD1
TGTGCCAGCAGTTATTCGACAGGGGTGAACACTGAAGCTTTCTTT
CASSYSTGVNTEAFF